Shown below are 17 T cell receptor beta chains from a single sample sequenced in a study of T cell repertoires in cytomegalovirus infection. TCRdb called the reads again in MiXCR, with one record for every CDR3 protein. The repertoire includes 200,000 to 250,000 distinct CDR3 sequences, roughly 12% of them detected once, and around 1.6% sits in the top ten. Sequencing was carried out using PBMCs. These receptors were taken from a human donor in good health (CMV status not recorded). Some clones in this sample may be carry-over from other donors' samples.

The genes are TRBV7-2 and TRBJ1-3; D not resolved. The germline V gene encodes CDR1 SGHTA and CDR2 FQGNSA. CDR3 size: 15 residues. The V and J ends lost 1 base and 0 bases respectively, with 7 bases between them. CDR3 DNA sequence: TGTGCCAGCAGCTTAGGACGGGGCTCTGGAAACACCATATATTTT. Translating gives CASSLGRGSGNTIYF.

Many counts were recorded for this clonotype. The chain recombines TRBV28 with TRBJ2-1; D perhaps matches TRBD1 (6 bases). V lost 2 bases and J 3 bases, leaving 8 bases between the germline ends. Germline V gene sequence: CDR1 MDHEN, CDR2 SYDVKM. There are 14 residues in the CDR3. CDR3 nucleotide sequence: TGTGCCAGCAGTTTAGGGGGCCGCTACAATGAGCAGTTCTTC. It specifies CASSLGGRYNEQFF.

The genes are TRBV5-1 and TRBJ2-3; 11 bases are shared with TRBD2. V lost 4 bases, J lost 0 bases, and 4 bases stayed unmatched. This CDR3 contains 16 residues. From germline, CDR1 is SGHRS and CDR2 YFSETQ. CDR3 coding DNA: TGCGCCAGCAGCATAGCGGGGGGGCTGAGCACAGATACGCAGTATTTT. It encodes CASSIAGGLSTDTQYF.

This clonotype has only a few counts. The chain is built from TRBV20-1 and TRBJ2-7, with 11 positions matching TRBD1. This CDR3 region has 13 residues. Germline V gene sequence: CDR1 DFQATT, CDR2 SNEGSKA (reference sequence). V was clipped by 7 bases and J by 3 bases; unmatched bases: 5. The CDR3 reads CSGGTGGVYEQYF. For the CDR3, the DNA is TGCAGTGGGGGGACAGGGGGTGTCTACGAGCAGTACTTC.

The J gene is TRBJ1-1, the V gene TRBV29-1, with D possibly TRBD1 on 6 matching bases. Trimming shortened V by 6 bases and J by 3 bases, and 14 bases separated the two germline ends. CDR3 size: 13 residues. Germline V gives CDR1 SQVTM, CDR2 ANQGSEA. In DNA, the CDR3 is TGCAGCGTGGGAGGGGGTGGTTACACTGAAGCTTTCTTT. Amino acid sequence: CSVGGGGYTEAFF.

This clonotype was recorded many times. The J gene is TRBJ2-2, the V gene TRBV6-1; D possibly corresponds to TRBD1 (7 bases). This CDR3 spans 15 amino acids. V lost 6 bases to trimming and J lost 2 bases, with 13 bases between them. Germline assignment: CDR1 MNHNS and CDR2 SASEGT. DNA for the CDR3: TGTGCCAGCAGGCGGGACAGTCAAAACACCGGGGAGCTGTTTTTT. Protein sequence: CASRRDSQNTGELFF.

This clonotype was observed many times. The CDR3 here is CASSLQLIQYF. The CDR3 coding sequence is TGTGCCAGCAGCTTACAACTAATTCAGTACTTC. The chain is built from TRBV7-2 and TRBJ2-7; D remains ambiguous. Germline V CDR1 and CDR2: SGHTA, FQGNSA. Between the trimmed V and J ends, which lost 2 bases and 10 bases, there was a span of 9 bases. This CDR3 region has 11 residues.

This clonotype was counted between two and nine times. This chain links TRBV5-1 with TRBJ2-3; D possibly matches TRBD1 or TRBD2 (5 bases each). CDR3 length: 15 amino acids. V was shortened by 6 bases and J by 4 bases, with 18 bases between the two germline ends. Germline loops: CDR1 SGHRS, CDR2 YFSETQ. CDR3 sequence (DNA): TGCGCCAGCACCCTGACAGCGGTGAAGGCAGATACGCAGTATTTT. Translated, it gives CASTLTAVKADTQYF.

This clonotype has a count of ten or more. V and J are TRBV2 and TRBJ1-2; possibly TRBD1 for D (5 bases). The length of the CDR3 is 14 residues. CDR1 and CDR2 from the germline V gene are SNHLY and FYNNEI. Trimming left V 2 bases short and J 5 bases short, with 12 bases between. The CDR3 protein is CASSENGGVYGYTF. CDR3 nucleotide sequence: TGTGCCAGCAGTGAAAATGGGGGGGTGTATGGCTACACCTTC.

In this sample, this clonotype turned up many times. The rearrangement joins TRBV4-3 to TRBJ2-7, with 8 bases that match TRBD2. V gave up 4 bases and J gave up 6 bases; unmatched junction bases: 11. Germline CDR1 and CDR2: LGHNA and YSLEER. CDR3 length: 15 residues. The CDR3 bases are TGCGCCAGCAGCCCCCACGGGGGGGGTCTGGGCGAGCAGTACTTC. It translates to CASSPHGGGLGEQYF.

The V gene is TRBV30, the J gene TRBJ2-1, with D perhaps assigned TRBD1 or TRBD2 (5 bases each). Trimming took 2 bases from V and 7 from J, leaving 12 bases between them. The CDR3 runs 13 residues. CDR1 and CDR2 from the germline V gene are GTSNPN and SVGIG (reference sequence). The CDR3 protein is CAWSRGDRNEQFF. In nucleotides, the CDR3 is TGTGCCTGGAGTCGAGGGGACCGGAATGAGCAGTTCTTC. Full variable domain (outside the CDR3, taken from reference TRBV30 and TRBJ2-1): SQTIHQWPATLVQPVGSPLSLECTVEGTSNPNLYWYRQAAGRGLQLLFYSVGIGQISSEVPQNLSASRPQDRQFILSSKKLLLSDSGFYLCAWSRGDRNEQFFGPGTRLTVL.

For this clonotype: This may arise from a read error, as a much more abundant clone is one base away. The V gene is TRBV11-2, the J gene TRBJ1-5, with D uncertain. V was shortened by 1 base and J by 11 bases, with 12 bases between the two germline ends. There are 13 residues in the CDR3. The germline V gene encodes CDR1 SGHAT and CDR2 FQNNGV. Here the CDR3 reads CASSLADMQSQHF. CDR3 DNA sequence: TGTGCCAGCAGCTTAGCAGATATGCAGTCCCAGCATTTT.

V and J are TRBV5-5 and TRBJ2-3; the D gene is possibly TRBD2 (6 bases). CDR1 and CDR2 from the germline V gene are SGHKS and YYEKEE (reference sequence). Trimming removed 2 bases from V and 1 base from J, with 14 bases in between. CDR3 length: 16 amino acids. The CDR3: CASSLKSGVGTDTQYF. The CDR3 DNA sequence: TGTGCCAGCAGCTTAAAGTCGGGGGTTGGCACAGATACGCAGTATTTT.

At least ten counts were recorded for this clonotype. The chain recombines TRBV7-2 with TRBJ1-1; maybe TRBD1 (6 bases). The CDR3 has 13 residues. The V gene lost 4 bases and the J gene lost 10 bases, with 16 bases spanning the gap. CDR1 SGHTA and CDR2 FQGNSA come from the germline V gene. The CDR3 region has the DNA TGTGCCAGCAGCTCTAAGGGGGATGAGCGAGCTTTCTTT. Encoded protein: CASSSKGDERAFF.

The gene calls are TRBV5-1 and TRBJ1-2, with 9 bases that match TRBD1. Germline lookup yields CDR1 SGHRS and CDR2 YFSETQ. V gave up 2 bases and J gave up 7 bases; unmatched junction bases: 3. The CDR3 is 13 residues long. The CDR3 bases are TGCGCCAGCAGCTTTGGGACAGGGAGTGGCTACACCTTC. Protein product: CASSFGTGSGYTF.

This chain connects TRBV6-2 or TRBV6-3 to TRBJ2-1, with TRBD2 identical over 8 bases. This CDR3 contains 15 residues. Germline V gene lookup returns CDR1 MNHEY and CDR2 SVGEGT. Trimming removed 0 bases from V and 7 bases from J; junction bases left unmatched: 5. This CDR3 is CASSYSGGRTNEQFF. The CDR3 DNA reads TGTGCCAGCAGTTACTCAGGCGGGAGGACAAATGAGCAGTTCTTC.

The chain employs TRBV30 and TRBJ1-4; TRBD1 is a possible D gene (6 bases). Germline lookup yields CDR1 GTSNPN and CDR2 SVGIG (reference sequence). V was pared by 4 bases and J by 8 bases, with 11 bases between. CDR3 length equals 12 residues. The CDR3 DNA is TGTGCCTGGAACAGGGACGGAGAAAAACTGTTTTTT. Its translation: CAWNRDGEKLFF. The variable domain in full, with the rest retrieved from reference TRBV30 and TRBJ1-4, is SQTIHQWPATLVQPVGSPLSLECTVEGTSNPNLYWYRQAAGRGLQLLFYSVGIGQISSEVPQNLSASRPQDRQFILSSKKLLLSDSGFYLCAWNRDGEKLFFGSGTQLSVL.